The following is a T cell receptor beta chain sequence with its context. Its antigen remains unidentified. Base qualities are missing; no much larger clone stands one base away. These data come from a study of PD-1 blockade in classical Hodgkin lymphoma (dated by TCRdb to 2018 to 2020). Regarding the study in general: Nivolumab dosing was 3 mg/kg intravenously every 2 weeks, continuing until either disease progression or unacceptable toxicity. The study used CyTOF and TCR beta sequencing to define a peripheral blood immune signature of response to PD-1 blockade in classical Hodgkin lymphoma.

The Qiagen DNeasy kit was used to extract genomic DNA from unsorted PBMCs and from the negatively selected CD4+ and CD8+ fractions. TCR beta CDR3 regions were subjected to amplification by immunoSEQ multiplex PCR with primers that anneal to V and J segments. A synthetic immune receptor repertoire was used to minimize amplification bias, and remaining bias was computationally removed after sequencing. The original pipeline was this. Custom Python scripts were used to quantify repertoire diversity as the Shannon entropy index. Unsorted, CD4+ and CD8+ repertoires were analyzed separately, except in combined analyses where CD4+ and CD8+ sequences were merged in silico. A clone was considered expanded if an increase in frequency of at least 2-fold after treatment relative to C1D1 was found, and a pseudocount of 0.5 was applied to clones undetected at baseline. Singleton clones were defined as clones with 0 or 1 copy at C1D1, and non-singleton clones were defined as clones with 2 or more copies. By matching protein sequences in sorted samples from the same patient, clones expanded in unsorted samples were annotated as CD4+, CD8+ or unknown. Diversity changes from C1D1 to C4D1 were tested in paired samples using Wilcoxon tests. TCRdb took this table from immuneACCESS and kept in-frame rearrangements with V and J called. Such tables lack part of the clones; where checked against another copy, unresolved V genes explain under half of the gap, and the rest is unexplained. Clonal size and the V and J genes are those of that table, whereas D and trimming came from the DNA. Here the sample has fewer than 25,000 clones; about 72% occur a single time. In total, the top ten clones hold roughly 30% of the sample.

V loses 5 bases of germline sequence and J loses 12 bases, and the interval between the two ends is 10 bases. The CDR3 numbers 11 residues from cysteine through phenylalanine. This entry keeps only the CDR3 DNA: 33 bases, framed from base 1. From a lookup of the germline V gene, CDR1 and CDR2 are MNHEY and SVGAGI. In light of the paper, this sample's time point label describes: cycle 4 day 1 (C4D1), after 6 weeks of nivolumab. Every trial patient had relapsed following autologous stem cell transplantation, and prior brentuximab vedotin exposure was what differed among cohorts A, B and C. The trial cohort included 45 to 65 patients with relapsed/refractory classical Hodgkin lymphoma, and each patient had a best overall response of complete response, partial response or progressive disease. Trial patients were treated with single-agent nivolumab in the multi-cohort phase II CheckMate 205 trial. An independent review committee assessed best overall response using the 2007 International Working Group response criteria. PBMCs from the trial were collected at three points: immediately before nivolumab initiation (C1D1), and during therapy at cycle 2 day 1 and cycle 4 day 1. After peripheral blood was drawn into 8 mL Vacutainer Cell Preparation Tubes, PBMCs were isolated by centrifugation and then cryopreserved.

Results the study describes overall, beyond this receptor: Diversity was lower in patients who began nivolumab less than 1 year after ASCT, so these patients were left out of later analyses to avoid confounding by immune reconstitution. Baseline TCR diversity was reported as lower in newly diagnosed patients than in healthy donors, and lower still in relapsed/refractory patients. Among trial patients, those achieving complete response had baseline diversity similar to that of newly diagnosed patients, while diversity was significantly lower in partial responders and progressors. By C4D1, a significant rise was seen in CD4+ TCR diversity but not in CD8+ TCR diversity (p=0.0027 vs p=0.16), and the rise was most apparent among complete responders (p=0.02). The study was limited to a single clinical trial cohort, and causes of repertoire differences, possibly disease activity or prior therapy, remained undefined.

Here the sequenced sample was peripheral blood mononuclear cells (PBMCs), taken before the fourth cycle of nivolumab. The chain is encoded by TRBV6-5 joined to TRBJ1-4, with the D gene too uncertain to name. The source of this sequence is a human donor with classical Hodgkin lymphoma. The CDR3: CASSGYGELFF. The nucleotide sequence is TGTGCCAGCAGTGGTTACGGGGAACTGTTTTTT.